Presented here are 22 T cell receptor beta chains from one specimen sequenced in a study of shared clonotypes between healthy human individuals. Produced via immunoSEQ multiplex PCR; TCRdb's table is partial and in-frame only. The sample holds a few million clones, approximately 90% seen once. Sequencing was performed on naive CD4+ T cells from PBMCs. As to subset: CD45RA+ positively selected. These receptors all come from a man aged 18 to 29 in good health. Some clones in this sample may be carry-over from other donors' samples.

In DNA form, the CDR3 reads TGTGCCAGCAGCCGGCCTGGAGGGGCTCGGGGAAACATTCAGTACTTC. This translates into CASSRPGGARGNIQYF. V usage is TRBV11-2 and J usage is TRBJ2-4; D might be TRBD2 (6 bases). Deletions cut 5 bases from V and 6 bases from J, with 20 bases between. Germline V gene lookup returns CDR1 SGHAT and CDR2 FQNNGV. The CDR3 is 16 residues long.

The rearrangement joins TRBV28 to TRBJ2-7; 10 nucleotides align to TRBD2. CDR1 is MDHEN and CDR2 is SYDVKM in the germline V gene. The CDR3 sequence is 15 residues long. The J segment lost 0 bases and the V segment lost 6 bases, leaving 5 bases of the junction unmatched. CDR3 sequence reads: CASSETSGYSYEQYF. CDR3 nucleotides: TGTGCCAGCAGCGAGACTAGCGGGTACTCCTACGAGCAGTACTTC.

V usage is TRBV7-3 and J usage is TRBJ2-1; TRBD1 is a possible D gene (5 bases). The CDR3 spans 14 residues. V lost 1 base, J lost 7 bases, and 11 bases lay in between. Germline lookup yields CDR1 SGHTA and CDR2 FQGTGA. The CDR3 nucleotides read TGTGCCAGCAGCTTAAGCATGACAGTAAATGAGCAGTTCTTC. Protein product: CASSLSMTVNEQFF.

A single count supports this clone. As DNA, the CDR3 is TGTGCCAGCAGTTCCCCCGGACTAGCGGGAGGGGCGAACACCGGGGAGCTGTTTTTT. Protein sequence: CASSSPGLAGGANTGELFF. The chain carries TRBV5-4 and TRBJ2-2; 15 bases match TRBD2. CDR1 is SGHNT and CDR2 is YYREEE in the germline V gene (reference sequence). This CDR3 contains 19 residues. The J segment lost 0 bases and the V segment lost 5 bases, leaving 8 bases of the junction unmatched.

The rearrangement uses TRBV30 and TRBJ2-7; TRBD2 might be the D (5 bases). V dropped 7 bases and J dropped 6 bases, with 16 bases sitting between them. Germline V gives CDR1 GTSNPN, CDR2 SVGIG (reference sequence). The CDR3 contains 12 residues. CDR3 sequence: CASDGPGSEQYF. The CDR3 nucleotides are TGTGCCTCGGACGGACCGGGGAGCGAGCAGTACTTC.

This chain uses TRBV7-3 with TRBJ1-1; D unresolved. Looked up from germline, CDR1 is SGHTA and CDR2 is FQGTGA. This CDR3 is built from 15 residues. The V end lost 1 base, the J end lost 1 base, and 10 bases lay between the germline ends. The CDR3 DNA follows: TGTGCCAGCAGCTTAAATAGGCCGGGGAACACTGAAGCTTTCTTT. Translation: CASSLNRPGNTEAFF.

This clone has a handful of counts. V gene TRBV10-3 combines with J gene TRBJ1-1; 7 nucleotides line up with TRBD1. The J segment lost 0 bases and the V segment lost 11 bases, leaving 6 bases of the junction unmatched. From germline, CDR1 is ENHRY and CDR2 SYGVKD. The CDR3 runs to 13 residues. For the CDR3, the DNA is TGTGCCGCGAGGGGACAGATGAACACTGAAGCTTTCTTT. Translation gives CAARGQMNTEAFF.

The V call is TRBV28, the J call TRBJ1-1; D gene unclear. Germline CDR1 and CDR2: MDHEN and SYDVKM. The CDR3 runs to 13 residues. The V end lost 3 bases, the J end lost 0 bases, and 5 bases lay between the germline ends. As DNA, the CDR3 is TGTGCCAGCAGTTTTAATCTGAACACTGAAGCTTTCTTT. This translates into CASSFNLNTEAFF.

V gene TRBV6-9 combines with J gene TRBJ1-1; D remains ambiguous. Germline CDR1 and CDR2: MNHGY and SVAAGI. With 4 bases removed from V and 7 bases from J, the gap between germline ends came to 7 bases. The CDR3 has 11 amino acids. The CDR3 DNA is TGTGCCAGCAGTTCCGGGCGTGAAGCTTTCTTT. This translates into CASSSGREAFF.

The CDR3 region is CASSSLRGRGPFEQYF. CDR3 sequence (DNA): TGTGCCAGCAGCTCCTTACGTGGGAGGGGGCCCTTCGAGCAGTACTTC. The gene calls are TRBV11-2 and TRBJ2-7; tentatively, D is TRBD1 or TRBD2 (7 bases each). The CDR3 runs 16 residues. V shed 4 bases and J shed 6 bases, with 22 bases lying between them. Germline V gene data show CDR1 as SGHAT and CDR2 as FQNNGV.

As to this clone: At the DNA level, this CDR3 is encoded by other sequences in the same sample as well. This rearrangement joins TRBV5-6 to TRBJ2-5; 9 positions agree with TRBD1. The germline V gene has CDR1 SGHDT and CDR2 YYEEEE. V shed 4 bases, J shed 5 bases, and the junction held 3 bases outside the gene matches. CDR3 size: 13 residues. CDR3 coding DNA: TGTGCCAGCAGCCTGGACAGGGGTGAGACCCAGTACTTC. Translation: CASSLDRGETQYF.

This clone appeared a single time. The CDR3 protein is CASSFQGPYEQYF. The CDR3 DNA reads TGTGCCAGCAGCTTCCAAGGACCCTACGAGCAGTACTTC. The J gene is TRBJ2-7, the V gene TRBV27; D call uncertain. The CDR3 is 13 residues long. Deletions cut 6 bases from V and 2 bases from J, with 11 bases between. Germline V gene sequence: CDR1 MNHEY, CDR2 SMNVEV (reference sequence).

In regard to this clone: Its ends do not fully match the called genes, so a read error is possible. This chain links TRBV7-6 with TRBJ2-1; D is possibly TRBD2 (5 bases). Germline CDR1 reads SGHVS; CDR2 reads FNYEAQ. The CDR3 spans 13 residues. The CDR3 protein is CASTPEGYTEQFF. The CDR3 DNA reads as TGTGCCAGCACCCCCGAGGGTTACACTGAGCAGTTCTTC.

This chain joins TRBV21-1 and TRBJ2-7; the D segment call TRBD1 is taken from the table without a DNA check. TRBV21-1 is designated a pseudogene. This CDR3 contains 13 residues. Here the CDR3 reads CASSTCSGAEQYF. As DNA, the CDR3 is TGTGCCAGCAGCACTTGCTCAGGGGCCGAGCAGTACTTC.

The genes are TRBV7-2 and TRBJ2-5; D ambiguous. The CDR3 extends over 14 amino acids. Per the germline V gene, CDR1 is SGHTA and CDR2 is FQGNSA. V shed 2 bases and J shed 1 base, with 8 bases lying between them. CDR3 sequence (DNA): TGTGCCAGCAGCTTATATGGCCCCCAAGAGACCCAGTACTTC. This codes for CASSLYGPQETQYF.

The chain links TRBV28 to TRBJ1-1; no firm D call. The germline V and J ends were trimmed by 0 bases and 0 bases, with 8 bases remaining between them. The germline V gene encodes CDR1 MDHEN and CDR2 SYDVKM. This CDR3 has 15 residues. CDR3 sequence reads: CASSLWRELNTEAFF. The CDR3 coding sequence is TGTGCCAGCAGTTTATGGAGGGAATTGAACACTGAAGCTTTCTTT.

The gene calls are TRBV30 and TRBJ2-7; D unresolved. The CDR3 has 12 residues. Trimming left V 3 bases short and J 6 bases short, with 12 bases between. CDR1 and CDR2 from the germline V gene are GTSNPN and SVGIG (reference sequence). For the CDR3, the DNA is TGTGCCTGGAGGCACCGGTATGGCGAGCAGTACTTC. Translating gives CAWRHRYGEQYF.

The CDR3 bases are TGTGCCAGCAGCCTGGGCCTCTATGGCTACACCTTC. Encoded protein: CASSLGLYGYTF. The J gene is TRBJ1-2, the V gene TRBV5-4; D unclear. The germline V and J ends were trimmed by 4 bases and 4 bases, with 8 bases remaining between them. CDR1 and CDR2 from the germline V gene are SGHNT and YYREEE (reference sequence). This CDR3 contains 12 residues. Complete variable domain (other parts from reference TRBV5-4 and TRBJ1-2): ETGVTQSPTHLIKTRGQQVTLRCSSQSGHNTVSWYQQALGQGPQFIFQYYREEENGRGNFPPRFSGLQFPNYSSELNVNALELDDSALYLCASSLGLYGYTFGSGTRLTVV.

V is TRBV6-1 and J is TRBJ1-4; 7 bases line up with TRBD1. CDR1 is MNHNS and CDR2 is SASEGT in the germline V gene. J lost 12 bases, V lost 10 bases, and 14 bases had no gene match. The CDR3 loop spans 13 amino acids. This CDR3 reads CAIGTDLMKQLFF. Here the CDR3 DNA reads TGTGCCATTGGGACAGACTTAATGAAACAACTGTTTTTT.

The chain uses TRBV18 and TRBJ2-1, with no clear D. This CDR3 comprises 15 residues. Trimming took 3 bases from V and 0 from J, leaving 9 bases between them. Germline loops: CDR1 KGHSH, CDR2 LQKENI. The CDR3 sequence is CASSPTADSYNEQFF. CDR3 bases: TGTGCCAGCTCACCTACAGCAGACTCCTACAATGAGCAGTTCTTC.

The chain couples TRBV9 to TRBJ1-1; weak D call: TRBD1 (5 bases). Germline CDR1 reads SGDLS; CDR2 reads YYNGEE. The V and J ends lost 0 bases and 0 bases respectively, with 9 bases between them. The CDR3 covers 15 residues. This chain's CDR3 is CASSVGDGMNTEAFF. The DNA of the CDR3 is TGTGCCAGCAGCGTAGGGGACGGCATGAACACTGAAGCTTTCTTT.

V gene TRBV7-3 combines with J gene TRBJ2-2; D unresolved. V shed 1 base and J shed 7 bases, with 4 bases lying between them. Germline V lookup: CDR1 SGHTA, CDR2 FQGTGA. The CDR3 loop spans 12 amino acids. The CDR3: CASSLSRGELFF. DNA of the CDR3: TGTGCCAGCAGCTTAAGTCGCGGGGAGCTGTTTTTT.